Reported below is one T cell receptor beta chain. The antigen remains undetermined. V lost 7 bases, J lost 2 bases, and 17 bases lay in between. The germline gives CDR1 LNHDA, CDR2 SQIVND (reference sequence). The CDR3 covers 16 residues. This sample stems from a study of T cell repertoires in cytomegalovirus infection. The overall study: Evidence of both CMV infection and a matching HLA type came from public TCR beta signatures. Findings and caveats of the study: Carriers of CMV plus the relevant HLA were identified by cumulative public TCR beta family frequency. The ex vivo response was dominated by HLA-C-restricted CMV-specific TCR beta clonotypes.

MiXCR, run by TCRdb on the reads, gives a single entry per CDR3 protein. The table has 350,000 to 500,000 distinct CDR3 sequences, approximately 30% seen once. Material for sequencing was PBMCs. The receptor was isolated from a human donor in good health (CMV status not recorded). Some clones in this sample may be carry-over from other donors' samples. The chain is built from TRBV19 and TRBJ1-4, with D unclear. The CDR3 reads CASTYRRGITNEKLFF. CDR3 bases: TGTGCCAGTACCTACCGGCGGGGAATCACTAATGAAAAACTGTTTTTT. The full variable domain, in which reference TRBV19 and TRBJ1-4 provide the parts outside the CDR3, is DGGITQSPKYLFRKEGQNVTLSCEQNLNHDAMYWYRQDPGQGLRLIYYSQIVNDFQKGDIAEGYSVSREKKESFPLTVTSAQKNPTAFYLCASTYRRGITNEKLFFGSGTQLSVL.